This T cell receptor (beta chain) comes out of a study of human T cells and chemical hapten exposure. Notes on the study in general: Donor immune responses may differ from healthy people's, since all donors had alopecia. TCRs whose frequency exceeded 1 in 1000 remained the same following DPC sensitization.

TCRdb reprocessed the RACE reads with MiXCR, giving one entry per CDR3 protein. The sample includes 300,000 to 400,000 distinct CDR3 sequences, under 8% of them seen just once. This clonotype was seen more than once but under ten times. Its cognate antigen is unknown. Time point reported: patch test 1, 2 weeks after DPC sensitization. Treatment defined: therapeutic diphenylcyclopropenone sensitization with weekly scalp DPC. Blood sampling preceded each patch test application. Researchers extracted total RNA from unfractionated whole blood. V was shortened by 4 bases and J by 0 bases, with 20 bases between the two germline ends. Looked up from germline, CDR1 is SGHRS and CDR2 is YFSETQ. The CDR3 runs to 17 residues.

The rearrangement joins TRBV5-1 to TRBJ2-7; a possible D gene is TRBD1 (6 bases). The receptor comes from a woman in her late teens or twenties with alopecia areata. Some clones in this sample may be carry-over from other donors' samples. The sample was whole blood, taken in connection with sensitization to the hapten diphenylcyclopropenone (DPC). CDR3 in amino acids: CASSPRTDSLNSYEQYF. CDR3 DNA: TGCGCCAGCAGCCCCCGGACAGACTCGTTAAACTCCTACGAGCAGTACTTC.